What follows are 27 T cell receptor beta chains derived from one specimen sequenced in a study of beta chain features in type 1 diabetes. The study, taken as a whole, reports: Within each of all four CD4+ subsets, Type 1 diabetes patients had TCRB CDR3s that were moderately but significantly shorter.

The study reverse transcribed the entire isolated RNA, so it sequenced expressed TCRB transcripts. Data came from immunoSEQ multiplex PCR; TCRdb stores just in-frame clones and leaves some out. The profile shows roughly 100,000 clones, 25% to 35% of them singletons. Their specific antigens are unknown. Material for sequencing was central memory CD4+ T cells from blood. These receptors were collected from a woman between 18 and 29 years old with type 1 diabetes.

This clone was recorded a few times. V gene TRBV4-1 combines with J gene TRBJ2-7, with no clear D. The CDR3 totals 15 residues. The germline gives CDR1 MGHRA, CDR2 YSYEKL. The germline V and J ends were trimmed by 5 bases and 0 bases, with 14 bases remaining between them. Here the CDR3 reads CASSDLPTTSYEQYF. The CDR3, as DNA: TGCGCCAGCAGCGACCTGCCTACTACCTCCTACGAGCAGTACTTC.

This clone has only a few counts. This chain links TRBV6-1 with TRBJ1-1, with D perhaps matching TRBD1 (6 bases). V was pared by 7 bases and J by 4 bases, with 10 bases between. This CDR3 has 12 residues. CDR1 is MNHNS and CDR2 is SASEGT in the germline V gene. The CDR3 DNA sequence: TGTGCCAGCAAAACAGGGCGCACTGAAGCTTTCTTT. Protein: CASKTGRTEAFF.

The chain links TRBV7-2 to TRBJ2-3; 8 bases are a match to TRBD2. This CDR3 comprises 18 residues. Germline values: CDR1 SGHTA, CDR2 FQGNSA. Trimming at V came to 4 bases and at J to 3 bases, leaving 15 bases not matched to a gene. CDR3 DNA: TGTGCCAGCAGCTACAAAGGGGTCGGGAGGGCCTCAACAGATACGCAGTATTTT. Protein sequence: CASSYKGVGRASTDTQYF.

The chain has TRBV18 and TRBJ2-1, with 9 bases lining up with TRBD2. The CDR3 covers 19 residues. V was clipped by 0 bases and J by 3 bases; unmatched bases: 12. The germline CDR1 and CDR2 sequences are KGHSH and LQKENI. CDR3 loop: CASSPPWLAGPQYYNEQFF. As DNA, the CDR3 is TGTGCCAGCTCACCACCGTGGCTAGCGGGACCCCAATACTACAATGAGCAGTTCTTC.

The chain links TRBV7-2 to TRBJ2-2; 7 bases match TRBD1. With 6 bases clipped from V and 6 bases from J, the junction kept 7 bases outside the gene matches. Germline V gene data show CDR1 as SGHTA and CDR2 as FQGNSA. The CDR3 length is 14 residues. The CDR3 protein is CASSSGGRAGELFF. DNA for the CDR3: TGTGCCAGCAGTTCAGGGGGACGGGCCGGGGAGCTGTTTTTT. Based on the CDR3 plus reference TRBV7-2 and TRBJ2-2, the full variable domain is GAGVSQSPSNKVTEKGKDVELRCDPISGHTALYWYRQSLGQGLEFLIYFQGNSAPDKSGLPSDRFSAERTGGSVSTLTIQRTQQEDSAVYLCASSSGGRAGELFFGEGSRLTVL.

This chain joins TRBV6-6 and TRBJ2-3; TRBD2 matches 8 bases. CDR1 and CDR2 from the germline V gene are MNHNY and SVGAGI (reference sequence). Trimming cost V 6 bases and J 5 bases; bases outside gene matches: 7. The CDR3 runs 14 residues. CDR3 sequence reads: CASSRGGPQDTQYF. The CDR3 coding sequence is TGTGCCAGCAGCCGGGGGGGCCCACAAGATACGCAGTATTTT.

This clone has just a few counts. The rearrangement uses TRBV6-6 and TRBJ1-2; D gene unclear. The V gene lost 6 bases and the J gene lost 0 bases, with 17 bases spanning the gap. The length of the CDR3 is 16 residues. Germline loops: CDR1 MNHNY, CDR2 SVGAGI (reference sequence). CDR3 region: CASRPTQQRSNYGYTF. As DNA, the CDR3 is TGTGCCAGCAGACCAACCCAACAGAGATCTAACTATGGCTACACCTTC.

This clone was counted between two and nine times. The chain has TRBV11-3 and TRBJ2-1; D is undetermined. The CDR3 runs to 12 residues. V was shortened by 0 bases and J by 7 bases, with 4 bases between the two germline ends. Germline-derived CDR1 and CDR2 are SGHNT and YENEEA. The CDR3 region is CASSLETNEQFF. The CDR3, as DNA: TGTGCCAGCAGCTTAGAAACTAATGAGCAGTTCTTC.

CDR3: CASGSGTSGFTDTQYF. CDR3 DNA: TGTGCTAGTGGTTCGGGGACTAGCGGATTCACAGATACGCAGTATTTT. V and J are TRBV12-5 and TRBJ2-3, with 11 positions matching TRBD2. The germline gives CDR1 LGHNT, CDR2 FRNRAP. V lost 4 bases and J lost 2; bases outside the gene matches: 5. The CDR3 is 16 residues long.

CDR3 in DNA: TGTGCCAGCAGTTACTCAGAGAGGGAGACCCAGTACTTC. Residues: CASSYSERETQYF. The V gene is TRBV6-6, the J gene TRBJ2-5; no reliable D call. Germline values: CDR1 MNHNY, CDR2 SVGAGI (reference sequence). This CDR3 has 13 residues. V gave up 0 bases and J gave up 5 bases, with 7 bases separating them.

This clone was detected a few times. The CDR3 loop reads CATSREDRNTEAFF. In DNA form, the CDR3 reads TGTGCCACCAGCAGAGAGGACAGGAACACTGAAGCTTTCTTT. The genes are TRBV15 and TRBJ1-1, with a possible D match to TRBD1 (6 bases). The CDR3 totals 14 residues. CDR1 is LNHNV and CDR2 is YYDKDF in the germline V gene (reference sequence). Trimming took 0 bases from V and 1 from J, leaving 6 bases between them.

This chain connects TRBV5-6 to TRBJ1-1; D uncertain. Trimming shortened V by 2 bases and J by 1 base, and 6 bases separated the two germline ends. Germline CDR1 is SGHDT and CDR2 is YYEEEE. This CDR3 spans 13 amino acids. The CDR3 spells CASSLSTNTEAFF. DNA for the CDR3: TGTGCCAGCAGCTTATCTACGAACACTGAAGCTTTCTTT. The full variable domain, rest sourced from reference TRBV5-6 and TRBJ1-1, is DAGVTQSPTHLIKTRGQQVTLRCSPKSGHDTVSWYQQALGQGPQFIFQYYEEEERQRGNFPDRFSGHQFPNYSSELNVNALLLGDSALYLCASSLSTNTEAFFGQGTRLTVV.

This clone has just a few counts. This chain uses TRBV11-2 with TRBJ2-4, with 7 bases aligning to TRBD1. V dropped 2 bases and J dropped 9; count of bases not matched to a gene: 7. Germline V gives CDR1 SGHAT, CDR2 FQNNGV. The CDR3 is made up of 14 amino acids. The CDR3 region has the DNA TGTGCCAGCAGCTTATCTCGACAGGGAATCATTCAGTACTTC. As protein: CASSLSRQGIIQYF.

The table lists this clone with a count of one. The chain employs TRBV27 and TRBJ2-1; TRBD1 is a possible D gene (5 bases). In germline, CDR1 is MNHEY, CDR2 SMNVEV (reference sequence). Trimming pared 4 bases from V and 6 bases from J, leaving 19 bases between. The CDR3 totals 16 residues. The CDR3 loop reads CASSSHRAGSGNEQFF. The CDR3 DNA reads TGTGCCAGCAGTTCCCATCGGGCAGGGTCTGGCAATGAGCAGTTCTTC.

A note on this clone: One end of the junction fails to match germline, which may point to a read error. CDR3 region: CASSSIAGSLLELFF. CDR3 DNA sequence: TGCGCCAGCAGCTCAATAGCGGGATCACTCCTAGAGCTGTTCTTC. V and J are TRBV5-1 and TRBJ2-1; 8 bases align to TRBD2. CDR3 length: 15 residues. Germline-derived CDR1 and CDR2 are SGHRS and YFSETQ.

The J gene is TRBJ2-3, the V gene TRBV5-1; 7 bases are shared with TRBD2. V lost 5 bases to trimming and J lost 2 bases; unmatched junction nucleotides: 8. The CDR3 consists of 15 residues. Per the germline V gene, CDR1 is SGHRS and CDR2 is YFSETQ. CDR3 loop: CASSEAGYHTDTQYF. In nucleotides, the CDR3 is TGCGCCAGCAGTGAAGCGGGGTATCACACAGATACGCAGTATTTT.

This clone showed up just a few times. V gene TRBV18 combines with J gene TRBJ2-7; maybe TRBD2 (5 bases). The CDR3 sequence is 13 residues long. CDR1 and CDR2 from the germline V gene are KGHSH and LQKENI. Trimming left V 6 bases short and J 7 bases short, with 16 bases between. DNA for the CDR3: TGTGCCAGCTCCCCCGAGAATCCGGGGGAGCAGTACTTC. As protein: CASSPENPGEQYF.

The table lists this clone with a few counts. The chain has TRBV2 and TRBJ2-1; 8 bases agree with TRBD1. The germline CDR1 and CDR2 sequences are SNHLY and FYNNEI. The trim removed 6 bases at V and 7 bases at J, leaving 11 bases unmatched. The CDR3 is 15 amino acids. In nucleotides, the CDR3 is TGTGCCAGCAGCCGACAGGGGATCGGGGGAAATGAGCAGTTCTTC. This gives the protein CASSRQGIGGNEQFF.

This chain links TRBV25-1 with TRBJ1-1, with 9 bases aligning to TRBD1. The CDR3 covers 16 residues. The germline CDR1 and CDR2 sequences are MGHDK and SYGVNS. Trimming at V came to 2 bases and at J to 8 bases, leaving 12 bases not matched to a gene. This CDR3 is CASSEGHDPGTGEAFF. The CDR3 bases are TGTGCCAGCAGTGAAGGGCATGATCCCGGGACAGGGGAAGCTTTCTTT.

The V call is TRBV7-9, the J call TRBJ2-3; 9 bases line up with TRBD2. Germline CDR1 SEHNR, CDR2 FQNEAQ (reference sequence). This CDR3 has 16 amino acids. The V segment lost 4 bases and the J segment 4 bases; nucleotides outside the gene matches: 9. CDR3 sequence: CASSWGASGASDTQYF. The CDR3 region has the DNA TGTGCCAGCAGCTGGGGGGCTAGCGGGGCTTCAGATACGCAGTATTTT.

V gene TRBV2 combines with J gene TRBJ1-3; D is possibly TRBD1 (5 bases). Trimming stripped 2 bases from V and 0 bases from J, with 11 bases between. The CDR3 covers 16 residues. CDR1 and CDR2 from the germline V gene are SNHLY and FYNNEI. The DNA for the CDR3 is TGTGCCAGCAGTGAATCCCCCAGGGACTCTGGAAACACCATATATTTT. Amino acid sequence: CASSESPRDSGNTIYF.

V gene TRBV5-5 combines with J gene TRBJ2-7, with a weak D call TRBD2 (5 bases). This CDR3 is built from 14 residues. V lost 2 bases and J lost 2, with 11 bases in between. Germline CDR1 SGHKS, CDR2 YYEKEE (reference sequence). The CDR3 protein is CASSLADLAYEQYV. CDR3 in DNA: TGTGCCAGCAGCTTAGCGGACTTAGCCTACGAGCAGTACGTC.

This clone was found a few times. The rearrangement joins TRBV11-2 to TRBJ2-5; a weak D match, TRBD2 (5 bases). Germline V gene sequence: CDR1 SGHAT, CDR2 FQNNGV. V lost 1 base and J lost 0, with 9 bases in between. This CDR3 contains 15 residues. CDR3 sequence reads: CASSLAGGYQETQYF. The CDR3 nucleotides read TGTGCCAGCAGCTTAGCAGGCGGGTACCAAGAGACCCAGTACTTC.

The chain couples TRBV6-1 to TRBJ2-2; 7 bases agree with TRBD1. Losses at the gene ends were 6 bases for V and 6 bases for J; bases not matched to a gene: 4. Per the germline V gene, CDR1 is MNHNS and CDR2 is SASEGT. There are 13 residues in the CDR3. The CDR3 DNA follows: TGTGCCAGCAGCCGTCAGGGGGCCGGGGAGCTGTTTTTT. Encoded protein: CASSRQGAGELFF.

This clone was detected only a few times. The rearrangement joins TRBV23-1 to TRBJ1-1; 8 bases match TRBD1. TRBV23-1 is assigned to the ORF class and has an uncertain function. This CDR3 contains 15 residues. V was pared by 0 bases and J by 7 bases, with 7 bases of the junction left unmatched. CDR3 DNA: TGCGCCAGCAGTCAATCGAGGGACAGGATAGATGAAGCTTTCTTT. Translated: CASSQSRDRIDEAFF.

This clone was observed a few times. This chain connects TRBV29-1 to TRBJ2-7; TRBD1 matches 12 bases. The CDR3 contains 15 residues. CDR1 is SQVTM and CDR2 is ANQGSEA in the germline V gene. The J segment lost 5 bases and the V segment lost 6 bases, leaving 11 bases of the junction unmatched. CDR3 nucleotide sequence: TGCAGCGTCCGAAAGTCGGGACAGGGGGCCCACGAGCAGTACTTC. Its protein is CSVRKSGQGAHEQYF.

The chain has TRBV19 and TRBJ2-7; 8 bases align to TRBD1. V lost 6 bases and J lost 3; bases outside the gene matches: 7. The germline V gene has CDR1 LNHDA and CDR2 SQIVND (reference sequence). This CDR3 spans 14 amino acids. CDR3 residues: CASSLQGAFYEQYF. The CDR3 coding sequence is TGTGCCAGTAGCCTTCAGGGGGCGTTCTACGAGCAGTACTTC.